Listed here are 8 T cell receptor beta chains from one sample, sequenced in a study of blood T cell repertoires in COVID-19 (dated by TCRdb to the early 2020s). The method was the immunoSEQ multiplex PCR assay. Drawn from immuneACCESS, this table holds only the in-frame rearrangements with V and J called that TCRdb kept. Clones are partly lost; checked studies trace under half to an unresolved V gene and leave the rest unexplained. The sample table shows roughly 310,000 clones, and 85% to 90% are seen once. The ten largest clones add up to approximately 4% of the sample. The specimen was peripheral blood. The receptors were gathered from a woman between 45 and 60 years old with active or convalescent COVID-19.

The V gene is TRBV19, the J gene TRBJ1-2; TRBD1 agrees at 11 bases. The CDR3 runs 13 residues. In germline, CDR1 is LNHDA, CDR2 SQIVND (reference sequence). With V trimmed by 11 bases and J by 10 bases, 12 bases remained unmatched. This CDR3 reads CACHLRTGGDYTF. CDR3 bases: TGTGCCTGCCATTTGAGGACAGGGGGCGACTACACCTTC.

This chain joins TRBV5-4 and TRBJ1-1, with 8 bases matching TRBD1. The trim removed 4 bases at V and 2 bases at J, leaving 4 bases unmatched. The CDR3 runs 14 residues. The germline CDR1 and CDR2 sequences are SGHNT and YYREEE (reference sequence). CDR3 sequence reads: CASSTDRVNTEAFF. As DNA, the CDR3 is TGTGCCAGCAGCACGGACAGGGTTAACACTGAAGCTTTCTTT.

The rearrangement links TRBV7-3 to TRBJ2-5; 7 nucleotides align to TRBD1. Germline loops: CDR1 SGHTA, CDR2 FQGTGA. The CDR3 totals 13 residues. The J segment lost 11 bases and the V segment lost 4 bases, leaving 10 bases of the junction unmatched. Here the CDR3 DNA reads TGTGCCAGCAGCTCCCAACGGGACAGCCCACAGTACTTC. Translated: CASSSQRDSPQYF. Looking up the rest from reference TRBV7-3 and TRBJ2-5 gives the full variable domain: GAGVSQTPSNKVTEKGKYVELRCDPISGHTALYWYRQSLGQGPEFLIYFQGTGAADDSGLPNDRFFAVRPEGSVSTLKIQRTERGDSAVYLCASSSQRDSPQYFGPGTRLLVL.

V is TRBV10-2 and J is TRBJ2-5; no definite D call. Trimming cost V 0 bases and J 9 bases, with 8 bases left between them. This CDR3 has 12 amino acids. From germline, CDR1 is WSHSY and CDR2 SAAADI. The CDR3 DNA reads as TGCGCCAGCAGTGAGTCTTGGCTAGCCCAGTACTTC. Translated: CASSESWLAQYF.

CDR3: CAIRDRGGSGANVLTF. The CDR3 DNA is TGTGCCATCAGAGACAGGGGCGGGTCTGGGGCCAACGTCCTGACTTTC. This chain connects TRBV10-3 to TRBJ2-6; the match to TRBD1 covers 8 bases. This CDR3 has 16 amino acids. V lost 6 bases to trimming and J lost 1 base; unmatched junction nucleotides: 5. Germline CDR1 and CDR2: ENHRY and SYGVKD.

The CDR3 sequence: CASSLAGAAEAFF. Here the CDR3 DNA reads TGTGCCAGCAGTTTGGCAGGGGCGGCTGAAGCTTTCTTT. The rearrangement links TRBV12-3 or TRBV12-4 to TRBJ1-1; D perhaps matches TRBD1 (6 bases). CDR3 length equals 13 residues. V dropped 3 bases and J dropped 6 bases, with 11 bases sitting between them.

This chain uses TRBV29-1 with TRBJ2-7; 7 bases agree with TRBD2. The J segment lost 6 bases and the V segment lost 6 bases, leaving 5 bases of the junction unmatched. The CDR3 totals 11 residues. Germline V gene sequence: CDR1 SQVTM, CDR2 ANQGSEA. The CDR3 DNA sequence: TGCAGCGTCGCGACTAGCTCCGAGCAGTACTTC. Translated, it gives CSVATSSEQYF.

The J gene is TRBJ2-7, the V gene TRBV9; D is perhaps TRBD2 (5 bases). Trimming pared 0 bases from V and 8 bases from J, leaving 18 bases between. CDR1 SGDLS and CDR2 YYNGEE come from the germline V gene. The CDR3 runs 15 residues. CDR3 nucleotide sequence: TGTGCCAGCAGCGTAGGTCCGGGAACCCCTTTGAAGCAGTACTTC. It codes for CASSVGPGTPLKQYF.